What follows describes a single TCR beta chain. What it recognizes is unknown. The PCR ran on 60 Vbeta and 13 Jbeta primers. Clones were sequenced by immunoSEQ multiplex PCR, and TCRdb holds only the in-frame ones, with some missing. The profile shows approximately 260,000 clones, roughly 81% of them singletons. The CDR3 contains 16 residues. V was clipped by 1 base and J by 0 bases, with 10 bases between them. Germline V CDR1 and CDR2: SGHTA, FQGNSA. This sample is part of a study of cytomegalovirus exposure and HLA in healthy donors. General study points: Accounts indicate the classifier identified cytomegalovirus status with strong specificity and sensitivity.

This sequence was found in a woman aged 40 to 49 in good health and CMV-seropositive. Sequenced input: PBMCs. The gene calls are TRBV7-2 and TRBJ1-3, with D hard to call. Here the CDR3 reads CASSLEGGFSGNTIYF. CDR3 coding DNA: TGTGCCAGCAGCTTAGAGGGCGGGTTCTCTGGAAACACCATATATTTT.